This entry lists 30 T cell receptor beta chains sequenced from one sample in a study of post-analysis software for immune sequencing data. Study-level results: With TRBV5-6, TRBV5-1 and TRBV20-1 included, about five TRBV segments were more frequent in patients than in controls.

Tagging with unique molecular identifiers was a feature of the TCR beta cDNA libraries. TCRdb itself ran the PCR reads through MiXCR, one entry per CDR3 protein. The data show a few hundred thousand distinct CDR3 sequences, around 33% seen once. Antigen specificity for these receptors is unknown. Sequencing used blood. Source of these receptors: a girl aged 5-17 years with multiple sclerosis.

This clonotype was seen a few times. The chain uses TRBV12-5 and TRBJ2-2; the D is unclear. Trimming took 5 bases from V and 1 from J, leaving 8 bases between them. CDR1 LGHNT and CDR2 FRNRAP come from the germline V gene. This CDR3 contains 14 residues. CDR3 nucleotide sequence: TGTGCTAGTGGTGTTTGGCTGAACACCGGGGAGCTGTTTTTT. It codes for CASGVWLNTGELFF.

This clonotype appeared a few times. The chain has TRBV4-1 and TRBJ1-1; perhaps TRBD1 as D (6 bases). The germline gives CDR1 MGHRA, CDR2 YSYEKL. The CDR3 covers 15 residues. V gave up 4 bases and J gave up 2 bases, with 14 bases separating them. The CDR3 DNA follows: TGCGCCAGCAGCCTGGCAGGGGCCACCAACACTGAAGCTTTCTTT. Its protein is CASSLAGATNTEAFF.

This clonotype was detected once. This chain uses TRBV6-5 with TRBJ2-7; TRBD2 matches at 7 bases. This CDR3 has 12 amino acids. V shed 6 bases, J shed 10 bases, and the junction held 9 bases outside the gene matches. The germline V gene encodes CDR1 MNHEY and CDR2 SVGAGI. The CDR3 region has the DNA TGTGCCAGCAGCACCGGGACTAAAGGCCAGTACTTC. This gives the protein CASSTGTKGQYF.

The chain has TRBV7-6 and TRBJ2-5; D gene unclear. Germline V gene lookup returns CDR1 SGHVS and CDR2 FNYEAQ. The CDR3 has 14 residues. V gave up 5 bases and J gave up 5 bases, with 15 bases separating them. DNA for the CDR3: TGTGCCAGCAGCCCTCGAGAAACACTCGAGACCCAGTACTTC. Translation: CASSPRETLETQYF. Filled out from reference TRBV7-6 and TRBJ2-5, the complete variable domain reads GAGVSQSPRYKVTKRGQDVALRCDPISGHVSLYWYRQALGQGPEFLTYFNYEAQQDKSGLPNDRFSAERPEGSISTLTIQRTEQRDSAMYRCASSPRETLETQYFGPGTRLLVL.

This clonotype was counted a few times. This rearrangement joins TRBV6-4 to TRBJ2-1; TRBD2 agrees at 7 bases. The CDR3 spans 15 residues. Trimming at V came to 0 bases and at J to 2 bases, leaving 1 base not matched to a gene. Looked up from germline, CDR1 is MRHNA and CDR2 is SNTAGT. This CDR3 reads CASSDSAGAYNEQFF. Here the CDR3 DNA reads TGTGCCAGCAGTGACTCCGCGGGGGCCTACAATGAGCAGTTCTTC.

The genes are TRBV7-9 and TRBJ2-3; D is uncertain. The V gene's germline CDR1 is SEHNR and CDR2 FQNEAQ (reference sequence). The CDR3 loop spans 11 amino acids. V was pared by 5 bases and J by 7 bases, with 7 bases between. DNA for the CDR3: TGTGCCAGCAGCCCCCCGAATACGCAGTATTTT. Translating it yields CASSPPNTQYF.

The chain's CDR3 is CASSPSEYNEQFF. The CDR3 DNA is TGTGCCAGCTCCCCATCGGAGTACAATGAGCAGTTCTTC. The V gene is TRBV7-9, the J gene TRBJ2-1; D ambiguous. Trimming cost V 8 bases and J 4 bases, with 12 bases left between them. This CDR3 has 13 amino acids. Per germline, CDR1 SEHNR and CDR2 FQNEAQ (reference sequence).

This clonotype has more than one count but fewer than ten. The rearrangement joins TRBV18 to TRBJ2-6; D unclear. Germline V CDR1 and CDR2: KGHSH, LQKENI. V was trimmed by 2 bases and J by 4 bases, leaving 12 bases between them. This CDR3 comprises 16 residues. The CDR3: CASSPSGVDGANVLTF. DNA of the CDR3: TGTGCCAGCTCACCAAGTGGGGTAGACGGGGCCAACGTCCTGACTTTC.

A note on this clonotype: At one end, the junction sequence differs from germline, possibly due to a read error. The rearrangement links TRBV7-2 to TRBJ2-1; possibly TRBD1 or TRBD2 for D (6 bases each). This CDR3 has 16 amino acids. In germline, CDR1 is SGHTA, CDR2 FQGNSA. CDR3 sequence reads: CASSLGPGRGHNVQFF. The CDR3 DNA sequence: TGTGCCAGCAGCCTGGGGCCGGGCCGGGGGCACAATGTGCAGTTCTTC.

The CDR3 loop is CASSHEGGLYEQYF. DNA for the CDR3: TGTGCCAGCAGCCATGAGGGGGGGCTCTACGAGCAGTACTTC. The chain links TRBV3-1 to TRBJ2-7; D possibly corresponds to TRBD2 (7 bases). Between the trimmed V and J ends, which lost 3 bases and 3 bases, there was a span of 12 bases. There are 14 residues in the CDR3. Germline V gene sequence: CDR1 LGHDT, CDR2 YNNKEL (reference sequence).

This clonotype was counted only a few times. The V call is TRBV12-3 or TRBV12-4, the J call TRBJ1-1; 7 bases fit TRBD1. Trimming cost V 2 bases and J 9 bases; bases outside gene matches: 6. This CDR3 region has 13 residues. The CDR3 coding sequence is TGTGCCAGCAGTTTAAATCGGGACAGTAAAGCTTTCTTT. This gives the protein CASSLNRDSKAFF.

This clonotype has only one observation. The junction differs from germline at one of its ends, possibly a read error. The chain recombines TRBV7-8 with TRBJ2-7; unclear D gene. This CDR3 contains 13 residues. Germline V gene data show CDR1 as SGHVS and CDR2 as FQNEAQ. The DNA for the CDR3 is TGTGCCTGCAGCTTAGGCCGATCCAACGAGCAGTACTTC. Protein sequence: CACSLGRSNEQYF.

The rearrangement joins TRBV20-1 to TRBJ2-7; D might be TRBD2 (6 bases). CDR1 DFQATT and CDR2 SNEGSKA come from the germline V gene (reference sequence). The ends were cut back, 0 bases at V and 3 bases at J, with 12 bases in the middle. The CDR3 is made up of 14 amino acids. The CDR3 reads CSAREAGRNYEQYF. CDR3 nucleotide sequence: TGCAGTGCTAGAGAGGCGGGACGGAACTACGAGCAGTACTTC.

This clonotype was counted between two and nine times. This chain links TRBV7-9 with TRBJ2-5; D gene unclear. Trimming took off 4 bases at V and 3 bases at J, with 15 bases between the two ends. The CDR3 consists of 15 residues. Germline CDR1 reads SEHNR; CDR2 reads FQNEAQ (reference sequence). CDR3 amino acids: CASSSPETVKETQYF. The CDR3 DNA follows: TGTGCCAGCAGCTCACCAGAGACGGTAAAAGAGACCCAGTACTTC.

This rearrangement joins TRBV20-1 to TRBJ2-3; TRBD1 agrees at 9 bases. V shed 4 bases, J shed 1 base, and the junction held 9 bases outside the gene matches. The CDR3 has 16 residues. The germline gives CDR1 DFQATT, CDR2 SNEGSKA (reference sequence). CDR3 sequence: CSATQPRQGGTDTQYF. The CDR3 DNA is TGCAGTGCTACTCAGCCCCGACAGGGGGGCACAGATACGCAGTATTTT.

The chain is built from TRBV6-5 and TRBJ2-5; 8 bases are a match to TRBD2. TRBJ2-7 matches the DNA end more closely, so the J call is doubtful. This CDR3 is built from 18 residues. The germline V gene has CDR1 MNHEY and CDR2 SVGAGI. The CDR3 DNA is TGTGCCAGCAGTTACAGGAGCGGGGGCCCTTCATCGCCATACGAGCAGTACTTC. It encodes CASSYRSGGPSSPYEQYF.

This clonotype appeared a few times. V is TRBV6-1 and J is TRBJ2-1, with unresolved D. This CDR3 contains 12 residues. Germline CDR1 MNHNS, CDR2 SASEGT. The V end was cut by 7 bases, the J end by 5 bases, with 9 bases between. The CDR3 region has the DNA TGTGCCAGCACGTACAGAGACAATGAGCAGTTCTTC. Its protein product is CASTYRDNEQFF.

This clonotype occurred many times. CDR3: CSVEDVTGQPQHF. The CDR3 nucleotides are TGCAGCGTTGAAGATGTCACCGGACAGCCCCAGCATTTT. The rearrangement links TRBV29-1 to TRBJ1-5, with no clear D. Trimming stripped 0 bases from V and 7 bases from J, with 10 bases between. The CDR3 length is 13 residues. CDR1 SQVTM and CDR2 ANQGSEA come from the germline V gene.

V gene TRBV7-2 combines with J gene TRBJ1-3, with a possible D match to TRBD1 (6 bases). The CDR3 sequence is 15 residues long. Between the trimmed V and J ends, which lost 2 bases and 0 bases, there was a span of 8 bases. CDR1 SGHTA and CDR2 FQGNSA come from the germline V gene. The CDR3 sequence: CASSLNRVSGNTIYF. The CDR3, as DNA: TGTGCCAGCAGCTTAAACAGGGTCTCTGGAAACACCATATATTTT.

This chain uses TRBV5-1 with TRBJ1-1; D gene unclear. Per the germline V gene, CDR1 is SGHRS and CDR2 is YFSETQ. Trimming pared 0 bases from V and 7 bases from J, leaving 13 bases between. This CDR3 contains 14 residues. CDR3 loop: CASSLVIGNFEAFF. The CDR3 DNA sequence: TGCGCCAGCAGCTTGGTAATAGGGAACTTTGAAGCTTTCTTT.

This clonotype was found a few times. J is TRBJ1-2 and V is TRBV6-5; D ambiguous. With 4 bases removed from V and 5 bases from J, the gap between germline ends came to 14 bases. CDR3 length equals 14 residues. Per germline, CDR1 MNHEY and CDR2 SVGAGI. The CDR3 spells CASSSDVLGYGYTF. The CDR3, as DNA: TGTGCCAGCAGTTCCGACGTGCTCGGGTATGGCTACACCTTC.

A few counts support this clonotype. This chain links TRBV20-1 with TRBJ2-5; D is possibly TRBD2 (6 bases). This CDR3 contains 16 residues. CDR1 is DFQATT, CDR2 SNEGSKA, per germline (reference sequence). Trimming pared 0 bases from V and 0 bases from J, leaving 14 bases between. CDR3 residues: CSARDRGGWYQETQYF. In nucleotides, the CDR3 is TGCAGTGCTAGAGATCGTGGAGGGTGGTACCAAGAGACCCAGTACTTC.

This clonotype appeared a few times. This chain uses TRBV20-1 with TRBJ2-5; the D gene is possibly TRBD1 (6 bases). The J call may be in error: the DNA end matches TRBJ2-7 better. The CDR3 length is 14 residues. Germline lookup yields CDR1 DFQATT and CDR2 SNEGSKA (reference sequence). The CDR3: CSARDSGTLYEQYF. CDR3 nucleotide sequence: TGCAGTGCTAGAGATTCAGGGACACTTTACGAGCAGTACTTC.

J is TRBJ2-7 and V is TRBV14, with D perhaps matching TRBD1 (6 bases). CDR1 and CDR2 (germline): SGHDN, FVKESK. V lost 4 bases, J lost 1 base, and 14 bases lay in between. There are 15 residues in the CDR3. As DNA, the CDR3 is TGTGCCAGCAGCCGAACCGGGACACCGTCCTACGAGCAGTACTTC. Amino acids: CASSRTGTPSYEQYF.

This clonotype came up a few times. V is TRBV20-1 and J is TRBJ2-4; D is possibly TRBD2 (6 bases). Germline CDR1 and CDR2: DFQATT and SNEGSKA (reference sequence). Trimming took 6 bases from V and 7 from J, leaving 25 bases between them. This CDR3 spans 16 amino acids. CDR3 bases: TGCAGTGCCCCGGCCCAGGGAGGTGTTTATGACAACATTCAGTACTTC. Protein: CSAPAQGGVYDNIQYF.

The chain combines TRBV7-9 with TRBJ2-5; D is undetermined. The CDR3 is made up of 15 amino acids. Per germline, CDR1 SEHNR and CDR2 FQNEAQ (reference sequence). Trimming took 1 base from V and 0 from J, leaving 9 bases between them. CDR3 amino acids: CASSLESVYQETQYF. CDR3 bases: TGTGCCAGCAGCTTAGAGTCAGTGTACCAAGAGACCCAGTACTTC.

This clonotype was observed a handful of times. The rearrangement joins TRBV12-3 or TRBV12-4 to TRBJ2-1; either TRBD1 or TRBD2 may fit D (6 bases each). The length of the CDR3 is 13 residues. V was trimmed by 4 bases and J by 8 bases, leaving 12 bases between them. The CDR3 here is CASSSTRGDEQFF. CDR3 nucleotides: TGTGCCAGCAGTTCAACAAGGGGGGATGAGCAGTTCTTC.

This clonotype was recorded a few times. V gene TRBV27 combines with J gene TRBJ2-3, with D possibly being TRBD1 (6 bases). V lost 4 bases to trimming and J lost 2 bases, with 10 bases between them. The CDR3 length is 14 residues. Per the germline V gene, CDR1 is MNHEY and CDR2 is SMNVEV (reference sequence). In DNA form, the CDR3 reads TGTGCCAGCAGTTCAGGGGAATTCACAGATACGCAGTATTTT. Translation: CASSSGEFTDTQYF.

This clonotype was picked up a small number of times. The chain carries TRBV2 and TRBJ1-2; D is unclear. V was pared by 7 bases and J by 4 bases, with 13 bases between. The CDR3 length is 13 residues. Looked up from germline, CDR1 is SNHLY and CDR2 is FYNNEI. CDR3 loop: CASTPSPVYGYTF. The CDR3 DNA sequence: TGTGCCAGCACTCCCAGCCCTGTCTATGGCTACACCTTC.

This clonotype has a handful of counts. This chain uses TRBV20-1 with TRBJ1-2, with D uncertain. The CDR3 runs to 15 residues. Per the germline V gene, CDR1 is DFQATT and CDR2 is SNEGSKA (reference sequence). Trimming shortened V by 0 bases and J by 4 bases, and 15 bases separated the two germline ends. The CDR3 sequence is CSARDLDGGLYGYTF. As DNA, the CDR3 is TGCAGTGCTAGAGACTTAGACGGAGGGCTCTATGGCTACACCTTC.